This T cell receptor (beta chain) originates from a study of T cells expressing NK-cell markers. Across the whole study: The sequencing cohort of eight donors included seven HCMV-seropositive individuals and one seronegative individual.

Germline CDR1 and CDR2: SGHTA and FQGNSA. The CDR3 is 16 residues long. Production of TCR beta cDNA relied on 5'RACE template switching with UMIs. From the 5' RACE reads, TCRdb lists one entry per CDR3 protein and no DNA. Recorded here are about 390,000 distinct CDR3 sequences; the top ten clones represent over 8.5%. This receptor was taken from a woman in her forties or fifties in good health. This chain joins TRBV7-2 and TRBJ2-2; the TCRdb D gene call, TRBD1, has no DNA to confirm it. The sequencing sample was made of blood T cells: a sorted CD56 or NKG2C T cell subset, CD4+ or CD8+ T cells, or bulk PBMC T cells (not recorded which). The CDR3 is CASSVITGGSAGELFF.